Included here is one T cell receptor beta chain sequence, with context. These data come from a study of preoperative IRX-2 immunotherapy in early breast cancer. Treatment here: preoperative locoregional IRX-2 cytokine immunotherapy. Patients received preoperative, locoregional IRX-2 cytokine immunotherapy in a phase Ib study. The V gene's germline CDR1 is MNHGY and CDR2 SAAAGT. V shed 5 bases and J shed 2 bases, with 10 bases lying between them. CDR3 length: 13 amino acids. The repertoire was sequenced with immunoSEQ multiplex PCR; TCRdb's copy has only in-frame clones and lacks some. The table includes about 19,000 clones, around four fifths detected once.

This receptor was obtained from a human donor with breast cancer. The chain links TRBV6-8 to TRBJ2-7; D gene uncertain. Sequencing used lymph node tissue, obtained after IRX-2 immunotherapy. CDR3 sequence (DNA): TGTGCCAGCAGTCGCGACCCTACCTACGAGCAGTACTTC. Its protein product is CASSRDPTYEQYF.